Below are 4 T cell receptor beta chains sequenced from a single sample in a study of blood T cells in healthy people across ages. A second PCR of roughly 6 to 12 cycles used a sample-barcoded 5' primer and a J-beta primer mix. One entry per CDR3 protein results from TCRdb running MiXCR on the 5' RACE reads. The data hold about 970,000 distinct CDR3 sequences, with roughly 51% observed a single time. Sequencing was done on a sample of blood. These receptors were collected from a woman aged 55-70 years in good health.

CDR3 protein: CASSFRGVVGHNNYGYTF. The CDR3 DNA is TGTGCCAGCAGTTTTCGGGGGGTTGTTGGGCATAATAACTATGGCTACACCTTC. This chain connects TRBV27 to TRBJ1-2; maybe TRBD1 (5 bases). The CDR3 extends over 18 amino acids. Trimming removed 3 bases at V and 1 base at J, with 21 bases between. Germline CDR1 and CDR2: MNHEY and SMNVEV (reference sequence).

This clonotype has just one count. The chain has TRBV5-8 and TRBJ2-7; 12 nucleotides match TRBD2. The CDR3 totals 14 residues. Germline CDR1 reads SGHTS; CDR2 reads YDEGEE. The J segment lost 4 bases and the V segment lost 5 bases, leaving 4 bases of the junction unmatched. The CDR3 reads CASRTSGGHYEQYF. The CDR3 DNA reads TGTGCCAGCAGGACTAGCGGGGGACATTACGAGCAGTACTTC.

The gene calls are TRBV3-1 and TRBJ2-7; D gene uncertain. Between the trimmed V and J ends, which lost 3 bases and 3 bases, there was a span of 15 bases. Germline V gene data show CDR1 as LGHDT and CDR2 as YNNKEL (reference sequence). This CDR3 has 15 amino acids. The CDR3: CASSQGSASYYEQYF. DNA of the CDR3: TGTGCCAGCAGCCAGGGCTCGGCCTCCTACTACGAGCAGTACTTC.

The V gene is TRBV7-9, the J gene TRBJ2-7, with TRBD1 matching 8 bases. CDR1 is SEHNR, CDR2 FQNEAQ, per germline (reference sequence). The CDR3 length is 13 residues. The trim removed 5 bases at V and 4 bases at J, leaving 4 bases unmatched. CDR3 bases: TGTGCCAGCAGCACGGACAGGGTTTACGAGCAGTACTTC. It translates to CASSTDRVYEQYF. Complete variable domain (other parts from reference TRBV7-9 and TRBJ2-7): DTGVSQNPRHKITKRGQNVTFRCDPISEHNRLYWYRQTLGQGPEFLTYFQNEAQLEKSRLLSDRFSAERPKGSFSTLEIQRTEQGDSAMYLCASSTDRVYEQYFGPGTRLTVT.